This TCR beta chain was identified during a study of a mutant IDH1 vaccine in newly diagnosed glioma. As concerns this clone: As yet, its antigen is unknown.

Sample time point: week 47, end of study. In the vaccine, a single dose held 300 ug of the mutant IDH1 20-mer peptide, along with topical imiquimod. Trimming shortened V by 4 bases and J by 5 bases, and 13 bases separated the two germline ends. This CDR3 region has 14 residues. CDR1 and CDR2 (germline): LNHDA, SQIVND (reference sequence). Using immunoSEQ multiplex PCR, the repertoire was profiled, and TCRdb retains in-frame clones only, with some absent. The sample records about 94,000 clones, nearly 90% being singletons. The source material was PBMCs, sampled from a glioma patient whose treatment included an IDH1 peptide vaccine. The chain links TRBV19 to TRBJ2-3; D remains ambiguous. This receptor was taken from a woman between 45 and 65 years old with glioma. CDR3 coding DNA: TGTGCCAGTAGTAATCGTCCAGGCGTAGATACGCAGTATTTT. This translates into CASSNRPGVDTQYF. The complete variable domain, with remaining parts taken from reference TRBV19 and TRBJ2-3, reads DGGITQSPKYLFRKEGQNVTLSCEQNLNHDAMYWYRQDPGQGLRLIYYSQIVNDFQKGDIAEGYSVSREKKESFPLTVTSAQKNPTAFYLCASSNRPGVDTQYFGPGTRLTVL.